The 12 T cell receptor beta chains in this list originate from one sample, sequenced in a study of shared clonotypes between healthy human individuals (dated by TCRdb to about 2020). CD8 naive samples consisted of CD45RO-negative cells that were positively selected for CCR7, yielding a CD45RA+CCR7+ population without TemRA cells. Libraries were prepared through the immunoSEQ multiplex PCR assay. This is the immuneACCESS table as TCRdb keeps it, with only in-frame sequences that have V and J called. A part of the clones is gone; compared with another copy, unresolved V genes explain less than half, and the rest is unexplained. The sample table shows under 850,000 clones, and roughly 92% are seen once. In total, the top ten clones hold around 24% of the sample. Source material: naive CD8+ T cells sorted from blood. The cell subset or site label corresponds to: CD45RA+CCR7+. All receptors derive from a man between 25 and 39 years old in good health.

The chain links TRBV27 to TRBJ2-2, with 9 bases lining up with TRBD1. Germline V gives CDR1 MNHEY, CDR2 SMNVEV (reference sequence). This CDR3 comprises 15 residues. Losses at the gene ends were 2 bases for V and 6 bases for J; bases not matched to a gene: 4. The CDR3, as DNA: TGTGCCAGCAGTTTAACTTGGGACAGGGCCGGGGAGCTGTTTTTT. Its translation: CASSLTWDRAGELFF.

The chain links TRBV6-1 to TRBJ2-1; 13 bases match TRBD2. The J segment lost 8 bases and the V segment lost 10 bases, leaving 5 bases of the junction unmatched. This CDR3 is 13 amino acids long. The germline V gene has CDR1 MNHNS and CDR2 SASEGT. CDR3 DNA sequence: TGTGCCATCAAGACTAGCGGGAGGCATGAGCAGTTCTTC. Translated, it gives CAIKTSGRHEQFF.

Of note for this clone: Other DNA sequences in the sample encode the same CDR3. CDR3 DNA: TGTGCCAGCAGCCAAGGCCAGGCCTACGAGCAGTACTTC. Protein: CASSQGQAYEQYF. V and J are TRBV4-2 and TRBJ2-7; D is unresolved. From germline, CDR1 is LGHNA and CDR2 YNFKEQ. The CDR3 contains 13 residues. V shed 1 base and J shed 2 bases, with 6 bases lying between them.

This clone was observed a single time. Since a far larger clone is one base different, this is likely a read error. The rearrangement joins TRBV7-9 to TRBJ1-5; perhaps TRBD1 as D (5 bases). This CDR3 comprises 14 residues. Germline V CDR1 and CDR2: SEHNR, FQNEAQ (reference sequence). The CDR3 protein is CAGSLDSARQPQHF. CDR3 in DNA: TGTGCCGGCAGCCTAGACAGCGCTCGTCAGCCCCAGCATTTT.

The chain is built from TRBV7-8 and TRBJ2-3, with 7 bases matching TRBD2. The germline V gene has CDR1 SGHVS and CDR2 FQNEAQ. J gave up 6 bases and V 3 bases, and 12 bases lay outside the gene matches. This CDR3 has 16 residues. CDR3 DNA sequence: TGTGCCAGCAGCTTGGAAGCGGGAATTTGGTTGGATACGCAGTATTTT. Protein sequence: CASSLEAGIWLDTQYF.

The rearrangement links TRBV6-1 to TRBJ2-7; 8 bases align to TRBD2. CDR1 and CDR2 from the germline V gene are MNHNS and SASEGT. CDR3 length equals 14 residues. The J segment lost 0 bases and the V segment lost 8 bases, leaving 6 bases of the junction unmatched. The CDR3 loop is CASEPGLVSYEQYF. The CDR3 DNA reads as TGTGCCAGCGAACCGGGACTAGTCTCCTACGAGCAGTACTTC.

The V and J genes are TRBV6-1 and TRBJ1-1; D might be TRBD1 (6 bases). CDR1 is MNHNS and CDR2 is SASEGT in the germline V gene. Trimming stripped 8 bases from V and 6 bases from J, with 16 bases between. The CDR3 is 13 residues long. In nucleotides, the CDR3 is TGTGCCAGCGCACGAACAGGACAGTCTGAAGCTTTCTTT. It specifies CASARTGQSEAFF.

For the CDR3, the DNA is TGTGCCAGCAGTGACCCCTTGTATGAGCAGTTCTTC. As protein: CASSDPLYEQFF. The V call is TRBV25-1, the J call TRBJ2-1; D is undetermined. The germline gives CDR1 MGHDK, CDR2 SYGVNS. V lost 3 bases to trimming and J lost 8 bases, with 8 bases between them. The length of the CDR3 is 12 residues.

The rearrangement links TRBV10-3 to TRBJ1-2; D is unclear. Germline CDR1 is ENHRY and CDR2 is SYGVKD. V lost 3 bases to trimming and J lost 0 bases, with 8 bases between them. This CDR3 is 14 amino acids long. The CDR3 protein is CAISEGSANYGYTF. The CDR3 DNA reads TGTGCCATCAGTGAAGGATCCGCTAACTATGGCTACACCTTC.

The CDR3 sequence: CASSPGLAGGWTYEQYF. The CDR3 DNA reads as TGCGCCAGCAGCCCGGGACTAGCGGGAGGGTGGACCTACGAGCAGTACTTC. The rearrangement uses TRBV5-1 and TRBJ2-7; TRBD2 matches 16 bases. There are 17 residues in the CDR3. V gave up 4 bases and J gave up 2 bases; unmatched junction bases: 6. Germline V gives CDR1 SGHRS, CDR2 YFSETQ.

This sequence joins TRBV7-3 and TRBJ2-1; possible D gene TRBD2, 5 bases. V was shortened by 3 bases and J by 7 bases, with 13 bases between the two germline ends. The CDR3 runs to 14 residues. In germline, CDR1 is SGHTA, CDR2 FQGTGA. CDR3 amino acids: CASSFVGDRNEQFF. The CDR3 coding sequence is TGTGCCAGCAGCTTTGTGGGAGATCGTAATGAGCAGTTCTTC.

The chain carries TRBV7-8 and TRBJ2-2, with D uncertain. Germline V gene sequence: CDR1 SGHVS, CDR2 FQNEAQ. The ends were cut back, 5 bases at V and 5 bases at J, with 6 bases in the middle. The CDR3 has 12 residues. In nucleotides, the CDR3 is TGTGCCAGCAGCCCGCAGACCGGGGAGCTGTTTTTT. Translating it yields CASSPQTGELFF. Full variable domain (remainder filled in from reference TRBV7-8 and TRBJ2-2): GAGVSQSPRYKVAKRGQDVALRCDPISGHVSLFWYQQALGQGPEFLTYFQNEAQLDKSGLPSDRFFAERPEGSVSTLKIQRTQQEDSAVYLCASSPQTGELFFGEGSRLTVL.